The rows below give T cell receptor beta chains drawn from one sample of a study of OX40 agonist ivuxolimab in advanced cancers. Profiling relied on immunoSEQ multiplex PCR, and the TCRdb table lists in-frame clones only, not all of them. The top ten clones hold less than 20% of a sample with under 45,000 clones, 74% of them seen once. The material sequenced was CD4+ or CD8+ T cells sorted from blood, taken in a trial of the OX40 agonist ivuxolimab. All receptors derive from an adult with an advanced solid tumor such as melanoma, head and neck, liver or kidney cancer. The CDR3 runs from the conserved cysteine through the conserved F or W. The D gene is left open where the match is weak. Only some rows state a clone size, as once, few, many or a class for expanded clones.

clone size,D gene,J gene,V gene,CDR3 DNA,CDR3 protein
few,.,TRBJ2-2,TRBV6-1,TGTGCCAGCAGCGAGGCGAACACCGGGGAGCTGTTTTTT,CASSEANTGELFF
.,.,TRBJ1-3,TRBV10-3,TGTGCCATCAAAGTGAACAGAGACTCTGGAAACACCATATATTTT,CAIKVNRDSGNTIYF
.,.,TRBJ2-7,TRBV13,TGTGCCAGCAGCTTAGGCGAGGGCCGAGACGAGCAGTACTTC,CASSLGEGRDEQYF
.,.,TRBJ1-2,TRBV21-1,TGTGCCAGCAGCACCCCCGACAGGGGGAGGGACGGCTACACCTTC,CASSTPDRGRDGYTF
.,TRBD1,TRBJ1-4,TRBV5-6,TGTGCCAGCAGCGCCGGGACAGGGTCGACTAATGAAAAACTGTTTTTT,CASSAGTGSTNEKLFF
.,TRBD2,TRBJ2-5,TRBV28,TGTGCCAGCAAGGCCGGCGGGGGGCCCCAAGAGACCCAGTACTTC,CASKAGGGPQETQYF
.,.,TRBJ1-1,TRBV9,TGTGCCAGCAGCGTAGCGTGGGAGGCGGAAGCTTTCTTT,CASSVAWEAEAFF
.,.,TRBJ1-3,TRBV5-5,TGTGCCAGCAGCTTTGATTTCTCTGGAAACACCATATATTTT,CASSFDFSGNTIYF
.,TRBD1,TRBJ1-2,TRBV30,TGTGCCTCCCAGGACAGGGGCAGGATTGGCTACACCTTC,CASQDRGRIGYTF
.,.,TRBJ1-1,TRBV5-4,TGTGCCAGCAGCTTGGACGCGCTAGGAGCTTTCTTT,CASSLDALGAFF
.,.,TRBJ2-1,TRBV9,TGTGCCAGCAGCGTAGCAGTAGACAATGAGCAGTTCTTC,CASSVAVDNEQFF
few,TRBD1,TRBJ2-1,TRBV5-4,TGTGCCAGCAGCTTGTCGGGACAGGGACAAAATGAGCAGTTCTTC,CASSLSGQGQNEQFF
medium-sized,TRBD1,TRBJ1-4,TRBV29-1,TGCAGCGCCATCGGGGGGACAGGGGACTCAACTAATGAAAAACTGTTTTTT,CSAIGGTGDSTNEKLFF
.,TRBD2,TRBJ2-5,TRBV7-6,TGTGCCAGCAGCTTAGCGGCTCTAGCGGGGGGGCGCGAGACCCAGTACTTC,CASSLAALAGGRETQYF